This T cell receptor (beta chain) is drawn from a study of T cells in Graves' hyperthyroidism and ophthalmopathy. Study findings and constraints: Appearing also in blood were most of the thyroid clonotypes expanded above 0.001. Ophthalmopathy could be told apart from stable hyperthyroidism with a 13 V-J model.

Reasons for excluding patients were uncontrolled infection, other autoimmune disease, pregnancy or lactation. Diagnoses were made from clinical symptoms, serum measures (thyroxine and TRAb), thyroid ultrasound and orbital computed tomography. This clonotype has more than one count but fewer than ten. Its antigen is not identified. The CDR3 is made up of 13 amino acids. From germline, CDR1 is SGDLS and CDR2 YYNGEE. Trimming cost V 1 base and J 4 bases, with 8 bases left between them. RNA transcripts provided the source from which TCR beta CDR3 regions were amplified. When the TCR CDR3 underwent first-round RT-PCR, the HTBI primer set was used. TCRdb ran MiXCR on the multiplex PCR reads and lists one entry per CDR3 protein. Of approximately 510,000 distinct CDR3 sequences in the sample, 40% to 50% were seen once.

The clonotype originates from an adult woman with Graves' disease, either hyperthyroidism or ophthalmopathy (not recorded which). Sequenced: peripheral blood or thyroid tissue (not recorded which). The V gene is TRBV9, the J gene TRBJ1-1; D unclear. CDR3 sequence reads: CASSVSVVTEAFF. As DNA, the CDR3 is TGTGCCAGCAGCGTAAGCGTGGTCACTGAAGCTTTCTTT.